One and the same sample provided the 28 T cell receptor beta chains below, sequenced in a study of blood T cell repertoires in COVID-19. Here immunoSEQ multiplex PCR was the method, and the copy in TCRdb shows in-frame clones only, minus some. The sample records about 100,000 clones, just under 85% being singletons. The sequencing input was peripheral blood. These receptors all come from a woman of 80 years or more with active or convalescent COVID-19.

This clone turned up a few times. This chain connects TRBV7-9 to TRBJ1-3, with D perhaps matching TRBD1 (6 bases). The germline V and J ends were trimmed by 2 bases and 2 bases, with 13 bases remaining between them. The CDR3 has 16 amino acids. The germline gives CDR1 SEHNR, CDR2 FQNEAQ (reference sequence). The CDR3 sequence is CASSLKQGPTGNTIYF. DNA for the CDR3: TGTGCCAGCAGCTTAAAACAGGGCCCCACTGGAAACACCATATATTTT.

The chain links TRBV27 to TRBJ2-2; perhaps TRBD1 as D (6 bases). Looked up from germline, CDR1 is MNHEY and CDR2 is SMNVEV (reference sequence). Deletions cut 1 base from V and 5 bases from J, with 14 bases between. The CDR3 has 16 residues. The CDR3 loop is CASSLLAGAGTGELFF. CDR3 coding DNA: TGTGCCAGCAGTTTATTGGCAGGGGCAGGGACCGGGGAGCTGTTTTTT.

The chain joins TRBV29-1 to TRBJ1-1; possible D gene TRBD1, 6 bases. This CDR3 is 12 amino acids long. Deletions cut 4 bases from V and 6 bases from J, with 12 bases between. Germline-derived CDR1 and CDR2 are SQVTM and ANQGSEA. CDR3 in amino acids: CSVAGGSAEAFF. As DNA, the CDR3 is TGCAGCGTTGCGGGGGGCAGCGCTGAAGCTTTCTTT.

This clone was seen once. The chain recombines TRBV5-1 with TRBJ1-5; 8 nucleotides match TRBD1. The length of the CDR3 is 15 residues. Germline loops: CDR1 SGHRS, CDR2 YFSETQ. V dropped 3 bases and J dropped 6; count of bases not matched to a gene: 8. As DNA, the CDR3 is TGCGCCAGCAGCTCCGGACAGGGTCGGGGTCAGCCCCAGCATTTT. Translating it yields CASSSGQGRGQPQHF.

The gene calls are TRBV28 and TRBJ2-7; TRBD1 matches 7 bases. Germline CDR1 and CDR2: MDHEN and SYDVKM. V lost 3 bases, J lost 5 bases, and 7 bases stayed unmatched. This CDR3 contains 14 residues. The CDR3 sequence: CASSFSNRGNEQYF. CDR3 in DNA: TGTGCCAGCAGTTTTTCAAACAGGGGCAACGAGCAGTACTTC.

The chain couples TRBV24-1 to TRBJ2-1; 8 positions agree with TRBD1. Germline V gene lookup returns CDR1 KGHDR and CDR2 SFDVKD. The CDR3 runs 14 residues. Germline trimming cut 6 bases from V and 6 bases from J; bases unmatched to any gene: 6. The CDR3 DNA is TGTGCCACCAGTTCGCCCGACAGGGGCAATGAGCAGTTCTTC. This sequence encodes CATSSPDRGNEQFF.

The DNA for the CDR3 is TGTGCCAGCAGCCTCCTGGGTGGCGGGGGAGAGACCCAGTACTTC. This sequence encodes CASSLLGGGGETQYF. The chain couples TRBV3-1 (or the pseudogene TRBV3-2) to TRBJ2-5; 7 positions match TRBD2. V dropped 4 bases and J dropped 4; count of bases not matched to a gene: 9. Per germline, CDR1 LGHDT and CDR2 YNNKEL (reference sequence). The CDR3 is 15 residues long.

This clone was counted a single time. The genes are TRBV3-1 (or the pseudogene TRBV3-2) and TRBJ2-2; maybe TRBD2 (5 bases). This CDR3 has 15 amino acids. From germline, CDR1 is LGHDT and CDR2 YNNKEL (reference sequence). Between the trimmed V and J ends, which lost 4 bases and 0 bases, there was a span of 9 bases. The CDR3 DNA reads TGTGCCAGCAGCCTCGGGGTCGCGAACACCGGGGAGCTGTTTTTT. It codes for CASSLGVANTGELFF.

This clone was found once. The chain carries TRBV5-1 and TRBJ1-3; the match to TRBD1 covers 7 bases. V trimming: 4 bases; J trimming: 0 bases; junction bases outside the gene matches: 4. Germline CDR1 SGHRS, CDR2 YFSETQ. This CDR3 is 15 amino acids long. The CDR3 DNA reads TGCGCCAGCAGCCTGGGACAGAGCTCTGGAAACACCATATATTTT. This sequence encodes CASSLGQSSGNTIYF.

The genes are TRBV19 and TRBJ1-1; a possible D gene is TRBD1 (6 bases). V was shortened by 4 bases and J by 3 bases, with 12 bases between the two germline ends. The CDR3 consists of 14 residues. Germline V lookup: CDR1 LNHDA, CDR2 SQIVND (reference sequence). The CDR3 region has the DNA TGTGCCAGTAGTAGCGGGGGGCAGCACACTGAAGCTTTCTTT. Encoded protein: CASSSGGQHTEAFF.

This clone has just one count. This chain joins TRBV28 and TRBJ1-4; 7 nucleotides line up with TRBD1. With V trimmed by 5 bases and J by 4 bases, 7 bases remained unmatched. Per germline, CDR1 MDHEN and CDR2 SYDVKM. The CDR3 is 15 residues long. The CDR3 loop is CASSPSGQINEKLFF. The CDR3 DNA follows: TGTGCCAGCAGTCCCTCGGGACAGATTAATGAAAAACTGTTTTTT.

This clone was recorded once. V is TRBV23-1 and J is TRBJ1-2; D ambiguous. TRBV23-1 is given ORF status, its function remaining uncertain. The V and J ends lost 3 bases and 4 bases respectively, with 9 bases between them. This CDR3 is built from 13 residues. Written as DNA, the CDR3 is TGCGCCAGCAGTCAGCGGGTGCCCTATGGCTACACCTTC. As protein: CASSQRVPYGYTF.

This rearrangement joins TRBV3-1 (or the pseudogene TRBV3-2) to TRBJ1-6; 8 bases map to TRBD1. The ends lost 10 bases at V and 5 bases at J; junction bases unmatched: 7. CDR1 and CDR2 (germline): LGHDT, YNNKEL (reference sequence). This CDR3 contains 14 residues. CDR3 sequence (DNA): TGTGCCACAGGGGAGACAGGGGATAATTCACCCCTCCACTTT. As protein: CATGETGDNSPLHF.

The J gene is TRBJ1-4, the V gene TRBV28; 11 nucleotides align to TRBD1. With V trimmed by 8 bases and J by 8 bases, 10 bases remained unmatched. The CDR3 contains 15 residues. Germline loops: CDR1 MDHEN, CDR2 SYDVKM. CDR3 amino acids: CASLGQGAVREKLFF. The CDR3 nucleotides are TGTGCCAGCTTAGGACAGGGGGCAGTTAGAGAAAAACTGTTTTTT. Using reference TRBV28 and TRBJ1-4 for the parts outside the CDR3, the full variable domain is DVKVTQSSRYLVKRTGEKVFLECVQDMDHENMFWYRQDPGLGLRLIYFSYDVKMKEKGDIPEGYSVSREKKERFSLILESASTNQTSMYLCASLGQGAVREKLFFGSGTQLSVL.

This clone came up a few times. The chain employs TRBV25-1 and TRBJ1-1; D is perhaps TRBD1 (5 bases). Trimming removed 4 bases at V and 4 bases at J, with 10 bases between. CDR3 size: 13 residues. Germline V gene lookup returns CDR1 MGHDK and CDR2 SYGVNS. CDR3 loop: CASSAQGSTEAFF. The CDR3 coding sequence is TGTGCCAGCAGTGCGCAGGGAAGCACTGAAGCTTTCTTT.

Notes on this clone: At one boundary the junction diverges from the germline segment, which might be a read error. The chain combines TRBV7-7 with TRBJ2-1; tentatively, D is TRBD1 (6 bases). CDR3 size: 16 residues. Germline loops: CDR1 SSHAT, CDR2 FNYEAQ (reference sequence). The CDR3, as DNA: TGTGCTAGCAGCTTAAGTTTAGGGGGAACTTACAATGAGCAGTTCTTC. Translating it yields CASSLSLGGTYNEQFF. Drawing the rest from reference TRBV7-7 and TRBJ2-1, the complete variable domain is GAGVSQSPRYKVTKRGQDVTLRCDPISSHATLYWYQQALGQGPEFLTYFNYEAQPDKSGLPSDRFSAERPEGSISTLTIQRTEQRDSAMYRCASSLSLGGTYNEQFFGPGTRLTVL.

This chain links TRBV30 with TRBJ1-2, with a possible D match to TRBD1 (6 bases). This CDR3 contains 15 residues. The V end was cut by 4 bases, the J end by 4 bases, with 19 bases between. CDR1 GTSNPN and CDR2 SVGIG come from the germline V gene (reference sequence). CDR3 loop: CAWNTGIQLVYGYTF. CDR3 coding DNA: TGTGCCTGGAACACAGGGATCCAACTGGTCTATGGCTACACCTTC. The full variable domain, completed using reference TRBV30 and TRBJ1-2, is SQTIHQWPATLVQPVGSPLSLECTVEGTSNPNLYWYRQAAGRGLQLLFYSVGIGQISSEVPQNLSASRPQDRQFILSSKKLLLSDSGFYLCAWNTGIQLVYGYTFGSGTRLTVV.

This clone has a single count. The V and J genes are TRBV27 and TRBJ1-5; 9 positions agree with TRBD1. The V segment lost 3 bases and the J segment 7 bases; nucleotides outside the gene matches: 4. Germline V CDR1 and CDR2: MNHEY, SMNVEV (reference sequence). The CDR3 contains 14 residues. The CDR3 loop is CASSLGQGSQPQHF. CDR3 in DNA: TGTGCCAGCAGTTTGGGACAGGGCAGCCAGCCCCAGCATTTT.

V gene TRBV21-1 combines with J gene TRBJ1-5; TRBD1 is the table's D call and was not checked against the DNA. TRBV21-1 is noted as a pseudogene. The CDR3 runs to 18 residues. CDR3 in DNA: TGTGCCAGCAGCGGCTCTTCTAGGGGGACAGGGGTATATCAGCCCCAGCATTTT. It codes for CASSGSSRGTGVYQPQHF.

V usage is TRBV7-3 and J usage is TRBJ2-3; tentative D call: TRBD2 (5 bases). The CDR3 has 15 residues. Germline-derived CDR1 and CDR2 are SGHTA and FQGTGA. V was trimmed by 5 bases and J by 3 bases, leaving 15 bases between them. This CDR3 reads CASSKGSFSTDTQYF. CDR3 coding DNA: TGTGCCAGCAGCAAAGGGAGCTTTTCTACAGATACGCAGTATTTT.

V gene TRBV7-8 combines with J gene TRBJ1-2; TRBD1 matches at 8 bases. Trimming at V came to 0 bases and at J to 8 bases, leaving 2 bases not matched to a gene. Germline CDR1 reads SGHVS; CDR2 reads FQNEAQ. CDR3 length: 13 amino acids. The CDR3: CASSLAGTGGYTF. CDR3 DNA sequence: TGTGCCAGCAGCTTAGCAGGGACAGGAGGCTACACCTTC. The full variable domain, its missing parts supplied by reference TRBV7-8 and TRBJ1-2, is GAGVSQSPRYKVAKRGQDVALRCDPISGHVSLFWYQQALGQGPEFLTYFQNEAQLDKSGLPSDRFFAERPEGSVSTLKIQRTQQEDSAVYLCASSLAGTGGYTFGSGTRLTVV.

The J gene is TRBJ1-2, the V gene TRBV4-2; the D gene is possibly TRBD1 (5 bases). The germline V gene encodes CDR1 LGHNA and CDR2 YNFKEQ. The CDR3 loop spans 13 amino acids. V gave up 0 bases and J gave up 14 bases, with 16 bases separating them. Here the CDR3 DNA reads TGTGCCAGCAGCCAAGAACCGACAGAGGCGTGTACCTTC. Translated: CASSQEPTEACTF.

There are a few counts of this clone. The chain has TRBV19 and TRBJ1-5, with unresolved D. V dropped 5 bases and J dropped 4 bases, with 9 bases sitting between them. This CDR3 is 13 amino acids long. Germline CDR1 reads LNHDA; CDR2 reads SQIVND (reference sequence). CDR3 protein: CASSGHSNQPQHF. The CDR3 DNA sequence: TGTGCCAGTAGTGGGCACAGTAATCAGCCCCAGCATTTT.

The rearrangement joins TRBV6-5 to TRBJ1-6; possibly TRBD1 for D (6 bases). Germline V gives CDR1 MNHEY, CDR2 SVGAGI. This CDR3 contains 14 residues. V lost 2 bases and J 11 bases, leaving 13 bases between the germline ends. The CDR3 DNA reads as TGTGCCAGCAGTTACAAACAGGGCGGCGCACCCCTCCACTTT. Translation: CASSYKQGGAPLHF.

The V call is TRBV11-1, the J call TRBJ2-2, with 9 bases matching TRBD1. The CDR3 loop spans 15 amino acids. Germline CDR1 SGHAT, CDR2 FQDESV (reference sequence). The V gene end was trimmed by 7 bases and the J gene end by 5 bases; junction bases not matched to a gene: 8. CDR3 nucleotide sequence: TGTGCCAGCAACATCAACAGGGGGCAAACCGGGGAGCTGTTTTTT. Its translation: CASNINRGQTGELFF.

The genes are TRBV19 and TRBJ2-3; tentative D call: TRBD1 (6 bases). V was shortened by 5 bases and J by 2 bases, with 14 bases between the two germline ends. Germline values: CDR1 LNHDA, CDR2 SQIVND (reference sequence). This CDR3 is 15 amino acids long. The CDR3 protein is CASSPGHHNTDTQYF. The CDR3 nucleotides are TGTGCCAGTAGTCCGGGACACCACAACACAGATACGCAGTATTTT.

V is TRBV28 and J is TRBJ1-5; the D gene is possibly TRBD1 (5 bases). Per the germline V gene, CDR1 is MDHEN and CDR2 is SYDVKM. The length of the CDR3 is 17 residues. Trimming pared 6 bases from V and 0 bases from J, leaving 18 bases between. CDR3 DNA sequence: TGTGCCAGCAGCTCCTACGGGGGAGGGAGTAGCAATCAGCCCCAGCATTTT. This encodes CASSSYGGGSSNQPQHF.

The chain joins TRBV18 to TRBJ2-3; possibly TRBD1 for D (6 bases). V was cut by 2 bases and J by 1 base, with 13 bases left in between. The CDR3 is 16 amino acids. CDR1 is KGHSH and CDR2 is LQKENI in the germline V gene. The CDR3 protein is CASSPGQGRGTDTQYF. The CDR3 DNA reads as TGTGCCAGCTCACCAGGGCAGGGGCGAGGCACAGATACGCAGTATTTT.